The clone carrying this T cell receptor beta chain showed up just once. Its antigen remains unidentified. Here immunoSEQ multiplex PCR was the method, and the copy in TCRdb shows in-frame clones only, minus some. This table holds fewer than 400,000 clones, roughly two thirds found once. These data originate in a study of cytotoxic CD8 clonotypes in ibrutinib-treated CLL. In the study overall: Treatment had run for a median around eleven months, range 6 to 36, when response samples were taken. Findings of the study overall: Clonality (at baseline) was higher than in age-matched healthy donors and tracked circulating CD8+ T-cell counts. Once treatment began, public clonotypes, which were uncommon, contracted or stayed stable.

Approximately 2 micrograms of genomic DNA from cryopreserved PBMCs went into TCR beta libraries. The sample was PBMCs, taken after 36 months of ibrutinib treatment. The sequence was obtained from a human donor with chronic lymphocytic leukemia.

Here the CDR3 reads CASSTGRTGELFF. The CDR3 DNA is TGTGCCAGCTCTACAGGGCGGACCGGGGAGCTGTTTTTT. The genes are TRBV18 and TRBJ2-2, with D maybe TRBD1 (6 bases). Germline lookup yields CDR1 KGHSH and CDR2 LQKENI. This CDR3 is built from 13 residues. With 6 bases removed from V and 5 bases from J, the gap between germline ends came to 10 bases.